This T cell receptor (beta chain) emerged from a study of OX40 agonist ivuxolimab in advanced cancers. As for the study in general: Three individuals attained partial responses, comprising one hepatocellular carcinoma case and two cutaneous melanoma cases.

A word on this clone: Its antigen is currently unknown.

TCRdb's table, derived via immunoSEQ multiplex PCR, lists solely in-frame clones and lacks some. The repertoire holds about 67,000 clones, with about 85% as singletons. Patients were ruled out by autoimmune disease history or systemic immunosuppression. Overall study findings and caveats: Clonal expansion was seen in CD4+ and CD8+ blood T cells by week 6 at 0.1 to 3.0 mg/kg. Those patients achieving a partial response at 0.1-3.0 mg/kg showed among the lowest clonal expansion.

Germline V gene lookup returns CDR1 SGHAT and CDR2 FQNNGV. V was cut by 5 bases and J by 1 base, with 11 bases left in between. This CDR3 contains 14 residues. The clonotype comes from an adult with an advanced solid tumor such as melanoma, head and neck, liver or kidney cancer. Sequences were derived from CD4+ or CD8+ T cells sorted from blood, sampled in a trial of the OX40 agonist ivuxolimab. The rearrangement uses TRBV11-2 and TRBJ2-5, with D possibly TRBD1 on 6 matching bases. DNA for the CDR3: TGTGCCAGCAGCCGAGACAGGACCCAAGAGACCCAGTACTTC. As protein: CASSRDRTQETQYF.